The sequence of this T cell receptor beta chain was determined in a study of cytomegalovirus exposure and HLA in healthy donors. The CDR3 is 15 residues long. In germline, CDR1 is MDHEN, CDR2 SYDVKM. Trimming shortened V by 6 bases and J by 8 bases, and 20 bases separated the two germline ends. Remarks on this clone: Its cognate antigen is unknown.

Whole-study results and caveats: In a later analysis, a missense DCLRE1C variant was linked to TCR beta V- and J-gene trimming. An analysis was carried out later, and it reportedly showed fewer N-insertions in an Asian-associated ancestry cluster than the roughly 670-donor mean. CMV serostatus was the only immune exposure information that was available.

In the PCR, 60 Vbeta and 13 Jbeta primers were used. Generated by immunoSEQ multiplex PCR, the TCRdb table keeps only in-frame clones and is missing some. The table shows approximately 150,000 clones, with 65% to 80% occurring only once. The TCR was taken from a woman aged 40 to 50 in good health and CMV-seronegative. Material: PBMCs. The rearrangement joins TRBV28 to TRBJ2-1, with D possibly TRBD1 on 6 matching bases. The CDR3 loop reads CASRSTGTIGDEQFF. The DNA of the CDR3 is TGTGCCAGCAGGTCCACAGGGACGATTGGCGATGAGCAGTTCTTC.